The clone carrying this T cell receptor (beta chain) was counted a single time. Its antigen remains unidentified. The sample belongs to a study of T cells in Graves' hyperthyroidism and ophthalmopathy. Clinical symptoms, serum thyroxine and TRAb, thyroid ultrasound and orbital computed tomography together formed the diagnostic basis. General study results and limits: Ophthalmopathy was separated from stable hyperthyroidism by a 13 V-J model. In blood, most of the thyroid clonotypes expanded above 0.001 were also present.

The source material, RNA transcripts, was used to amplify TCR beta CDR3 regions. First-round RT-PCR with HTBI primers amplified the TCR CDR3 region. MiXCR, run by TCRdb on the multiplex PCR reads, gives a single entry per CDR3 protein. This sample carries about 640,000 distinct CDR3 sequences, 45% of them seen once, and the ten largest clones take less than 9%. The germline V gene encodes CDR1 SQVTM and CDR2 ANQGSEA. V shed 6 bases and J shed 8 bases, with 13 bases lying between them. There are 12 residues in the CDR3. Sequencing was done on a sample of peripheral blood or thyroid tissue (not recorded which). The chain uses TRBV29-1 and TRBJ1-4; a possible D gene is TRBD1 (6 bases). This receptor was obtained from an adult man with Graves' disease, either hyperthyroidism or ophthalmopathy (not recorded which). The CDR3 reads CSVKSGGEKLFF. CDR3 DNA sequence: TGCAGCGTGAAATCCGGGGGCGAAAAACTGTTTTTT.